These 21 T cell receptor beta chains came from one sample sequenced in a study of blood T cell repertoires in COVID-19. Measured with immunoSEQ multiplex PCR; TCRdb has only the in-frame clones, and not every one. The table has under 200,000 clones, about four fifths seen once. Input material: PBMCs or T cells enriched from blood (not recorded which). The receptors here all came from a man aged 50 or older who had recovered from COVID-19.

This chain joins TRBV3-1 (or the pseudogene TRBV3-2) and TRBJ2-2; D possibly corresponds to TRBD2 (5 bases). The CDR3 loop spans 17 amino acids. Germline lookup yields CDR1 LGHDT and CDR2 YNNKEL (reference sequence). V lost 0 bases to trimming and J lost 5 bases, with 16 bases between them. The CDR3 coding sequence is TGTGCCAGCAGCCAAGACGCCACTAGTAAATTTACCGGGGAGCTGTTTTTT. This translates into CASSQDATSKFTGELFF.

The rearrangement joins TRBV27 to TRBJ1-3; tentatively, D is TRBD1 (5 bases). Trimming stripped 8 bases from V and 4 bases from J, with 12 bases between. The length of the CDR3 is 13 residues. In germline, CDR1 is MNHEY, CDR2 SMNVEV (reference sequence). The CDR3 bases are TGTGCCAGCTCAGGAGGGGTCGGAAACACCATATATTTT. Its protein product is CASSGGVGNTIYF.

J is TRBJ2-3 and V is TRBV9; D not resolved. Trimming removed 4 bases at V and 2 bases at J, with 8 bases between. The CDR3 is 13 amino acids. Germline loops: CDR1 SGDLS, CDR2 YYNGEE. The CDR3 region has the DNA TGTGCCAGCAGCCCCCGGGTCACAGATACGCAGTATTTT. This translates into CASSPRVTDTQYF.

The chain is built from TRBV30 and TRBJ1-2; no clear D. The V end lost 2 bases, the J end lost 7 bases, and 14 bases lay between the germline ends. CDR1 and CDR2 from the germline V gene are GTSNPN and SVGIG (reference sequence). CDR3 length: 13 amino acids. CDR3 DNA sequence: TGTGCCTGGAGTACCTCTTCGGTCGGTGGCTACACCTTC. It translates to CAWSTSSVGGYTF.

J is TRBJ1-2 and V is TRBV2; tentatively, D is TRBD1 (5 bases). Trimming pared 2 bases from V and 8 bases from J, leaving 18 bases between. The CDR3 length is 15 residues. Germline V CDR1 and CDR2: SNHLY, FYNNEI. This CDR3 reads CASSELSGGVGGYTF. Here the CDR3 DNA reads TGTGCCAGCAGTGAACTAAGTGGGGGGGTTGGAGGCTACACCTTC.

This chain links TRBV24-1 with TRBJ2-2, with D tentatively TRBD2 (6 bases). CDR1 and CDR2 (germline): KGHDR, SFDVKD. CDR3 length: 15 amino acids. V was trimmed by 3 bases and J by 7 bases, leaving 14 bases between them. CDR3 nucleotide sequence: TGTGCCACCAGTGATGGAGTTGGGACTGGCGGGGAGCTGTTTTTT. Encoded protein: CATSDGVGTGGELFF.

The gene calls are TRBV6-5 and TRBJ1-2; no firm D call. V lost 10 bases to trimming and J lost 9 bases, with 21 bases between them. Germline-derived CDR1 and CDR2 are MNHEY and SVGAGI. The CDR3 spans 13 residues. CDR3 protein: CATERDSGLSYTF. The CDR3 DNA is TGTGCCACCGAGAGGGATTCGGGTCTTAGCTACACCTTC.

The chain recombines TRBV30 with TRBJ1-1; D is undetermined. The germline CDR1 and CDR2 sequences are GTSNPN and SVGIG (reference sequence). The CDR3 has 16 residues. Trimming cost V 4 bases and J 1 base, with 19 bases left between them. The CDR3 DNA is TGTGCCTGGACTCCACTGGGCAGGTCCAAGAACACTGAAGCTTTCTTT. This codes for CAWTPLGRSKNTEAFF. Full variable domain (outside the CDR3, taken from reference TRBV30 and TRBJ1-1): SQTIHQWPATLVQPVGSPLSLECTVEGTSNPNLYWYRQAAGRGLQLLFYSVGIGQISSEVPQNLSASRPQDRQFILSSKKLLLSDSGFYLCAWTPLGRSKNTEAFFGQGTRLTVV.

The chain joins TRBV27 to TRBJ2-1; D might be TRBD2 (5 bases). CDR3 length: 16 amino acids. Trimming left V 6 bases short and J 0 bases short, with 15 bases between. The germline CDR1 and CDR2 sequences are MNHEY and SMNVEV (reference sequence). CDR3 in DNA: TGTGCCAGCAGAACAAAACAGCGGAGCTCCTACAATGAGCAGTTCTTC. It translates to CASRTKQRSSYNEQFF.

The chain has TRBV10-1 and TRBJ1-5; D is undetermined. Germline CDR1 reads WNHNN; CDR2 reads SYGVQD (reference sequence). Between the trimmed V and J ends, which lost 6 bases and 2 bases, there was a span of 17 bases. The CDR3 is 16 amino acids. The chain's CDR3 is CASSPGVSGRNQPQHF. CDR3 coding DNA: TGCGCCAGCAGCCCCGGGGTCTCCGGACGCAATCAGCCCCAGCATTTT.

The sample holds many counts of this clone. J is TRBJ2-7 and V is TRBV5-6; D uncertain. Germline V gene data show CDR1 as SGHDT and CDR2 as YYEEEE. The CDR3 totals 12 residues. V was clipped by 1 base and J by 5 bases, with 7 bases between them. DNA for the CDR3: TGTGCCAGCAGCTTGACAGTACACGAGCAGTACTTC. Its translation: CASSLTVHEQYF.

This clone has a single count. The chain carries TRBV15 and TRBJ2-5, with TRBD2 matching 9 bases. In germline, CDR1 is LNHNV, CDR2 YYDKDF (reference sequence). The V segment lost 1 base and the J segment 5 bases; nucleotides outside the gene matches: 8. The CDR3 has 16 residues. CDR3 sequence (DNA): TGTGCCACCAGCAGAGGAAATAGCGGGAGATATGAGACCCAGTACTTC. As protein: CATSRGNSGRYETQYF.

This clone turned up a few times. This sequence joins TRBV7-2 and TRBJ1-6, with D perhaps TRBD1 (6 bases). Germline-derived CDR1 and CDR2 are SGHTA and FQGNSA. V dropped 3 bases and J dropped 9 bases, with 21 bases sitting between them. The CDR3 is made up of 17 amino acids. CDR3 sequence (DNA): TGTGCCAGCAGCTTGCTGGGGAGGGGGACCCACCGTTCACCCCTCCACTTT. It encodes CASSLLGRGTHRSPLHF.

This clone showed up just once. The rearrangement links TRBV28 to TRBJ2-6, with a possible D match to TRBD1 (5 bases). This CDR3 spans 16 amino acids. The germline V and J ends were trimmed by 5 bases and 0 bases, with 11 bases remaining between them. Germline CDR1 MDHEN, CDR2 SYDVKM. Here the CDR3 reads CASSTAGFSGANVLTF. CDR3 DNA sequence: TGTGCCAGCAGTACCGCAGGGTTCTCTGGGGCCAACGTCCTGACTTTC. The variable domain in full, with the rest retrieved from reference TRBV28 and TRBJ2-6, is DVKVTQSSRYLVKRTGEKVFLECVQDMDHENMFWYRQDPGLGLRLIYFSYDVKMKEKGDIPEGYSVSREKKERFSLILESASTNQTSMYLCASSTAGFSGANVLTFGAGSRLTVL.

J is TRBJ2-2 and V is TRBV28, with D possibly being TRBD2 (5 bases). This CDR3 contains 16 residues. Germline V gene lookup returns CDR1 MDHEN and CDR2 SYDVKM. Between the trimmed V and J ends, which lost 10 bases and 5 bases, there was a span of 23 bases. CDR3 residues: CATTSPAASLTGELFF. The CDR3 DNA is TGTGCCACCACATCACCAGCGGCTAGCCTAACCGGGGAGCTGTTTTTT.

The CDR3 loop is CASSDQGQAHQPQHF. As DNA, the CDR3 is TGTGCCAGCAGTGACCAGGGACAGGCTCATCAGCCCCAGCATTTT. The chain recombines TRBV2 with TRBJ1-5; TRBD1 matches at 8 bases. The CDR3 is 15 residues long. Germline V gene lookup returns CDR1 SNHLY and CDR2 FYNNEI. V lost 3 bases, J lost 5 bases, and 6 bases stayed unmatched.

The chain couples TRBV5-1 to TRBJ2-5; 9 nucleotides align to TRBD1. CDR3 size: 14 residues. Germline V lookup: CDR1 SGHRS, CDR2 YFSETQ. The V gene end was trimmed by 5 bases and the J gene end by 1 base; junction bases not matched to a gene: 3. The CDR3: CASSLQGAQETQYF. CDR3 DNA sequence: TGCGCCAGCAGTCTACAGGGGGCCCAAGAGACCCAGTACTTC.

The chain uses TRBV15 and TRBJ1-5; possibly TRBD1 for D (5 bases). The CDR3 has 16 amino acids. Germline V lookup: CDR1 LNHNV, CDR2 YYDKDF (reference sequence). Trimming removed 0 bases from V and 4 bases from J, with 13 bases in between. The CDR3 nucleotides are TGTGCCACCAGCAGAGATATGGTCCAGGGAAATCAGCCCCAGCATTTT. As protein: CATSRDMVQGNQPQHF.

The chain combines TRBV6-5 with TRBJ2-7, with D perhaps matching TRBD2 (5 bases). V lost 4 bases and J lost 2, with 12 bases in between. Germline lookup yields CDR1 MNHEY and CDR2 SVGAGI. This CDR3 has 14 amino acids. The CDR3 is CASSSERITYEQYF. The CDR3 DNA follows: TGTGCCAGCAGTTCCGAGCGGATAACCTACGAGCAGTACTTC.

The V call is TRBV16, the J call TRBJ2-1; TRBD2 might be the D (5 bases). Germline V CDR1 and CDR2: KGHSY, FQNENV. V lost 7 bases, J lost 1 base, and 20 bases lay in between. This CDR3 comprises 17 residues. CDR3 protein: CASTMRRSGPSYNEQFF. Written as DNA, the CDR3 is TGTGCCAGCACCATGAGGCGGAGCGGTCCATCCTACAATGAGCAGTTCTTC. The full variable domain, rest sourced from reference TRBV16 and TRBJ2-1, is GEEVAQTPKHLVRGEGQKAKLYCAPIKGHSYVFWYQQVLKNEFKFLISFQNENVFDETGMPKERFSAKCLPNSPCSLEIQATKLEDSAVYFCASTMRRSGPSYNEQFFGPGTRLTVL.

This clone was observed many times. V and J are TRBV24-1 and TRBJ2-2; the D is unclear. The V end was cut by 0 bases, the J end by 9 bases, with 4 bases between. CDR3 size: 12 residues. Germline CDR1 KGHDR, CDR2 SFDVKD. The CDR3 DNA is TGTGCCACCAGTGATTTGGGCCGGGAGCTGTTTTTT. It yields the protein CATSDLGRELFF.